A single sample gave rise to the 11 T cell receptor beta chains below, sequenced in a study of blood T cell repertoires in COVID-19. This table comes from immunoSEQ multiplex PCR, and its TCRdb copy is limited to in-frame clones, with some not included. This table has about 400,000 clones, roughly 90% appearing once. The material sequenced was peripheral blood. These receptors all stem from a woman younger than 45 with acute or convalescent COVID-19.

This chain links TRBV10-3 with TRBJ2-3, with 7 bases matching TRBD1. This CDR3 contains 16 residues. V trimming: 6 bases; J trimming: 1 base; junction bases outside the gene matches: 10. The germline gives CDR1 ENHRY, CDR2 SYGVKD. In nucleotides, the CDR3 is TGTGCCATCAGCGCGCCGACAGGGCCGGGCACAGATACGCAGTATTTT. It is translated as CAISAPTGPGTDTQYF.

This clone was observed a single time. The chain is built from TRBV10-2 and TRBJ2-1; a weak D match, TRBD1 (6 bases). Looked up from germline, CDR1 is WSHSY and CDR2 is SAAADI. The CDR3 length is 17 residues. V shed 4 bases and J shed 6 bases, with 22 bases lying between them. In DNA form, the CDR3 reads TGCGCCAGCAGTGCCCCCACCAGGGGCCCCGGCACCAATGAGCAGTTCTTC. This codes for CASSAPTRGPGTNEQFF.

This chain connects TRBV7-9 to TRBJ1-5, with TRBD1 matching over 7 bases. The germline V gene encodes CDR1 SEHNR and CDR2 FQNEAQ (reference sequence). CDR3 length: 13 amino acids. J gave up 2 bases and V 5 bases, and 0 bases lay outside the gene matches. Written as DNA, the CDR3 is TGTGCCAGCAGCGGGACAGGCAATCAGCCCCAGCATTTT. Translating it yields CASSGTGNQPQHF.

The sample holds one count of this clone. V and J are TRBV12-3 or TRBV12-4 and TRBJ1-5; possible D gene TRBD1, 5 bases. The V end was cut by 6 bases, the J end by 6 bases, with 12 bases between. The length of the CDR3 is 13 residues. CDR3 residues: CASSPGSSQPQHF. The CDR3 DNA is TGTGCCAGCAGCCCAGGGTCGAGTCAGCCCCAGCATTTT.

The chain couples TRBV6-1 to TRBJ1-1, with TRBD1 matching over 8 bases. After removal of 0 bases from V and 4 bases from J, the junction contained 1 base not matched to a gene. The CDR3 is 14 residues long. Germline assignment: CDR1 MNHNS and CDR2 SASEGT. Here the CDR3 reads CASSEAQGGTEAFF. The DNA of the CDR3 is TGTGCCAGCAGTGAAGCACAGGGGGGCACTGAAGCTTTCTTT.

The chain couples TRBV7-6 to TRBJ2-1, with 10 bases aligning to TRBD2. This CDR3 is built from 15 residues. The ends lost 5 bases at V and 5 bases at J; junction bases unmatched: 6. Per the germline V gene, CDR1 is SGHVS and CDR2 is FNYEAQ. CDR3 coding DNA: TGTGCCAGCAGCCCGTTAGCGGGGGGTGACAATGAGCAGTTCTTC. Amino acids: CASSPLAGGDNEQFF.

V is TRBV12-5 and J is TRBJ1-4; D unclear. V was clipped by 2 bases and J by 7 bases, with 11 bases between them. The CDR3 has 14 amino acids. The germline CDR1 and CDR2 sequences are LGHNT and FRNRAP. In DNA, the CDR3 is TGTGCTAGTGGTTTGTGGGGAGGACGTGAAAAACTGTTTTTT. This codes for CASGLWGGREKLFF.

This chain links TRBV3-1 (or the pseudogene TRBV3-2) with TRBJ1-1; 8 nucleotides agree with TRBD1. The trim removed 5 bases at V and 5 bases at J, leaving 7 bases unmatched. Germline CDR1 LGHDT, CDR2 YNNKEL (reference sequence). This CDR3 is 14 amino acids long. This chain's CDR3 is CASSYQGARTEAFF. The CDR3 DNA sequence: TGTGCCAGCAGCTACCAGGGGGCACGGACTGAAGCTTTCTTT.

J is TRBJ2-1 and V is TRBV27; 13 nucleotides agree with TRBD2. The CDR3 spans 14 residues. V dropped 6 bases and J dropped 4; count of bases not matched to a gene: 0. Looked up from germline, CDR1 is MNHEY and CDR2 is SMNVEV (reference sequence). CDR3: CASRLAGGYNEQFF. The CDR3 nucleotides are TGTGCCAGCAGACTAGCGGGGGGGTACAATGAGCAGTTCTTC.

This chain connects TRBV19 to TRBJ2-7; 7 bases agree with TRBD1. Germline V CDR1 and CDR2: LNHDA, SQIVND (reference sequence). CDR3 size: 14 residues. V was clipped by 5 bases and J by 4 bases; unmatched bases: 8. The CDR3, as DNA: TGTGCCAGTAGTCCGTACAGGGGCTATTACGAGCAGTACTTC. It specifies CASSPYRGYYEQYF.

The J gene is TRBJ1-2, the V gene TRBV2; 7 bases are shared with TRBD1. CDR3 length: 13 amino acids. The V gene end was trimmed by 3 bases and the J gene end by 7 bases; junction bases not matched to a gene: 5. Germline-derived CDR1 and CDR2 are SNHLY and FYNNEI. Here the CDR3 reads CASSDRTGFGYTF. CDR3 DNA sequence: TGTGCCAGCAGTGATAGGACAGGCTTTGGCTACACCTTC.